The sequence of this TCR beta chain was determined in a study of Ad26.COV2.S vaccination and SARS-CoV-2 variants. Treatment of the sample: about 20 received Ad26.COV2.S at low or high dose, single or two shots; several received placebo; per-sample allocation not given. Specimens were obtained on day 63 following the first vaccine or placebo injection. Sequencing was performed with immunoSEQ multiplex PCR; in TCRdb, only in-frame clones are kept and a portion is missing. Here the sample spans some 390,000 clones, less than 90% being singletons. The sample here was peripheral blood, taken in a trial of Ad26.COV2.S vaccine versus placebo. This TCR came from a person aged 18 to 65 who received the Ad26.COV2.S COVID-19 vaccine or a placebo.

The CDR3 here is CASQEGLTGSYNEQFF. Written as DNA, the CDR3 is TGTGCCAGCCAAGAGGGGCTTACGGGCTCCTACAATGAGCAGTTCTTC. V and J are TRBV7-2 and TRBJ2-1; D is tentatively TRBD1 or TRBD2 (5 bases each). V shed 8 bases and J shed 0 bases, with 17 bases lying between them. The CDR3 covers 16 residues. CDR1 and CDR2 (germline): SGHTA, FQGNSA.